These 29 T cell receptor beta chains originate from one sample sequenced in a study of post-analysis software for immune sequencing data. General study points: Patients carried several TRBV segments more frequently than controls did, and TRBV5-6, TRBV5-1 and TRBV20-1 were among them.

Presence of unique molecular identifiers characterized the TCR beta cDNA libraries. TCRdb reprocessed the PCR reads via MiXCR and lists one record per CDR3 protein. Among around 200,000 distinct CDR3 sequences listed, 29% were seen once. These receptors lack a known antigen. What was sequenced was blood. The receptors here all came from a girl aged 2-17 years with multiple sclerosis.

This clonotype appeared many times. This chain links TRBV12-3 or TRBV12-4 with TRBJ2-1, with TRBD2 as a possible D gene (5 bases). The CDR3 loop spans 12 amino acids. Deletions cut 9 bases from V and 10 bases from J, with 16 bases between. CDR3 in amino acids: CASTSPGGEQFF. CDR3 sequence (DNA): TGTGCCAGTACCTCACCCGGCGGGGAGCAGTTCTTC.

This chain uses TRBV5-1 with TRBJ2-3, with D possibly matching TRBD2 (6 bases). Per germline, CDR1 SGHRS and CDR2 YFSETQ. Trimming cost V 0 bases and J 6 bases, with 17 bases left between them. The CDR3 runs 16 residues. The DNA for the CDR3 is TGCGCCAGCAGCTTGGCCGGCGGGACGGCCTTTGATACGCAGTATTTT. The encoded protein is CASSLAGGTAFDTQYF.

Details on this clonotype: A much larger clone lies one base from this, so it may be a read error. This chain uses TRBV10-3 with TRBJ2-7; D is tentatively TRBD1 or TRBD2 (6 bases each). V dropped 3 bases and J dropped 6 bases, with 9 bases sitting between them. Germline CDR1 is ENHRY and CDR2 is SYGVKD. The CDR3 sequence is 12 residues long. This chain's CDR3 is CAISDGGREQYF. The DNA for the CDR3 is TGTGCCATCAGTGACGGGGGCCGCGAGCAGTACTTC.

This clonotype has ten or more counts. The CDR3 DNA reads as TGCAGTGCTAGAGATCCTTTAGCGGGAGTCACGTATGAGCAGTTCTTC. This gives the protein CSARDPLAGVTYEQFF. This chain links TRBV20-1 with TRBJ2-1, with 9 bases lining up with TRBD2. This CDR3 is built from 16 residues. The germline CDR1 and CDR2 sequences are DFQATT and SNEGSKA (reference sequence). V shed 0 bases, J shed 8 bases, and the junction held 11 bases outside the gene matches.

A remark on this clonotype: This may be a read error, as it is one base from a much larger clone. The rearrangement links TRBV12-3 or TRBV12-4 to TRBJ2-1, with D maybe TRBD2 (6 bases). With 6 bases removed from V and 3 bases from J, the gap between germline ends came to 21 bases. The CDR3 consists of 17 residues. The CDR3 bases are TGTGCCAGCAGCCCTCTAGAGGGGAGGTGGGACTACAATGAGCAGTTCTTC. Protein sequence: CASSPLEGRWDYNEQFF.

J is TRBJ2-1 and V is TRBV7-2; either TRBD1 or TRBD2 may supply D (5 bases each). Germline assignment: CDR1 SGHTA and CDR2 FQGNSA. The V gene lost 5 bases and the J gene lost 5 bases, with 16 bases spanning the gap. This CDR3 region has 15 residues. As DNA, the CDR3 is TGTGCCAGCAGCCGGGGACGGGGAGATCACAATGAGCAGTTCTTC. It encodes CASSRGRGDHNEQFF.

The genes are TRBV29-1 and TRBJ2-3, with D tentatively TRBD2 (6 bases). The CDR3 totals 15 residues. The germline gives CDR1 SQVTM, CDR2 ANQGSEA. V shed 6 bases and J shed 0 bases, with 16 bases lying between them. The CDR3: CSVASGSTSTDTQYF. The CDR3 nucleotides read TGCAGCGTCGCCTCCGGGAGTACGAGCACAGATACGCAGTATTTT.

V is TRBV20-1 and J is TRBJ1-1, with D possibly TRBD1 on 5 matching bases. Germline assignment: CDR1 DFQATT and CDR2 SNEGSKA (reference sequence). The germline V and J ends were trimmed by 6 bases and 3 bases, with 11 bases remaining between them. CDR3 length: 12 residues. The CDR3 loop reads CSARQGYTEAFF. CDR3 nucleotide sequence: TGCAGTGCACGGCAGGGTTACACTGAAGCTTTCTTT.

The chain carries TRBV20-1 and TRBJ1-4; D uncertain. The ends were cut back, 6 bases at V and 7 bases at J, with 12 bases in the middle. Germline CDR1 is DFQATT and CDR2 is SNEGSKA (reference sequence). This CDR3 is built from 12 residues. CDR3 region: CSATRLGEKLFF. DNA for the CDR3: TGCAGTGCAACCAGGTTGGGTGAAAAACTGTTTTTT.

The genes are TRBV20-1 and TRBJ2-5; D is unresolved. The germline V gene has CDR1 DFQATT and CDR2 SNEGSKA (reference sequence). The CDR3 loop spans 12 amino acids. Trimming shortened V by 7 bases and J by 2 bases, and 11 bases separated the two germline ends. The CDR3 loop reads CSENVLQETQYF. CDR3 sequence (DNA): TGCAGTGAAAACGTCTTACAAGAGACCCAGTACTTC.

The table lists this clonotype with a few counts. V gene TRBV5-1 combines with J gene TRBJ1-1; D is perhaps TRBD1 (6 bases). The CDR3 spans 15 residues. The V end lost 0 bases, the J end lost 1 base, and 10 bases lay between the germline ends. CDR1 and CDR2 from the germline V gene are SGHRS and YFSETQ. CDR3 nucleotide sequence: TGCGCCAGCAGCTTGGGTAGAGGGGGGAACACTGAAGCTTTCTTT. It yields the protein CASSLGRGGNTEAFF.

The chain couples TRBV10-3 to TRBJ1-1, with D unclear. In germline, CDR1 is ENHRY, CDR2 SYGVKD. The CDR3 contains 15 residues. V was trimmed by 9 bases and J by 2 bases, leaving 19 bases between them. Here the CDR3 DNA reads TGTGCCATGTCCCGGGAGCCTATACCCAACACTGAAGCTTTCTTT. Amino acids: CAMSREPIPNTEAFF.

This clonotype was counted a few times. The chain uses TRBV4-1 and TRBJ2-7, with D unresolved. CDR1 and CDR2 (germline): MGHRA, YSYEKL. The CDR3 extends over 13 amino acids. V gave up 0 bases and J gave up 7 bases, with 10 bases separating them. CDR3 DNA sequence: TGCGCCAGCAGCCAAGACACCCTTTGGGAGCAGTACTTC. Translating it yields CASSQDTLWEQYF.

This clonotype has ten or more counts. The chain carries TRBV7-2 and TRBJ2-2; D uncertain. V lost 5 bases, J lost 5 bases, and 15 bases lay in between. In germline, CDR1 is SGHTA, CDR2 FQGNSA. The CDR3 consists of 15 residues. The CDR3: CASSPLALGTGELFF. The CDR3 DNA follows: TGTGCCAGCAGCCCCTTGGCCCTCGGGACCGGGGAGCTGTTTTTT.

J is TRBJ2-3 and V is TRBV12-3 or TRBV12-4; no firm D call. The V gene lost 2 bases and the J gene lost 0 bases, with 9 bases spanning the gap. The CDR3 runs to 15 residues. Here the CDR3 reads CASSLLFSSTDTQYF. The CDR3 nucleotides read TGTGCCAGCAGTTTACTGTTTTCCAGCACAGATACGCAGTATTTT.

At least ten counts were recorded for this clonotype. The chain joins TRBV5-6 to TRBJ2-7, with TRBD1 as a possible D gene (5 bases). The CDR3 is 17 residues long. Germline CDR1 and CDR2: SGHDT and YYEEEE. V was trimmed by 0 bases and J by 4 bases, leaving 20 bases between them. CDR3 sequence reads: CASSLASGRGDRYEQYF. Here the CDR3 DNA reads TGTGCCAGCAGCTTGGCCTCAGGGCGTGGCGATCGGTACGAGCAGTACTTC.

The chain combines TRBV5-1 with TRBJ1-1; D is ambiguous. The CDR3 contains 15 residues. CDR1 and CDR2 from the germline V gene are SGHRS and YFSETQ. V was clipped by 0 bases and J by 3 bases, with 12 bases between them. CDR3 sequence reads: CASSLGLRRDTEAFF. Written as DNA, the CDR3 is TGCGCCAGCAGCTTGGGACTCCGACGTGACACTGAAGCTTTCTTT.

This clonotype was recorded a few times. J is TRBJ2-7 and V is TRBV20-1, with 15 bases matching TRBD2. CDR1 and CDR2 from the germline V gene are DFQATT and SNEGSKA (reference sequence). Losses at the gene ends were 4 bases for V and 1 base for J; bases not matched to a gene: 11. This CDR3 comprises 18 residues. CDR3 region: CSATERSGLAGGSYEQYF. Written as DNA, the CDR3 is TGCAGTGCTACCGAGAGGTCGGGACTAGCGGGAGGTTCCTACGAGCAGTACTTC.

V and J are TRBV7-9 and TRBJ1-2; D not certain. CDR1 and CDR2 from the germline V gene are SEHNR and FQNEAQ (reference sequence). Deletions cut 5 bases from V and 4 bases from J, with 8 bases between. The CDR3 contains 12 residues. CDR3 loop: CASSRASYGYTF. The CDR3 nucleotides are TGTGCCAGCAGCCGAGCCTCCTATGGCTACACCTTC.

Regarding this clonotype: This may come from a read error, since a much larger clone is one base off. The J gene is TRBJ2-7, the V gene TRBV27; D unclear. Germline CDR1 and CDR2: MNHEY and SMNVEV (reference sequence). This CDR3 spans 14 amino acids. CDR3 in DNA: TGTGCCAGCAGTTTAATCAAGGGAACCTCCGAGCAGGACTTC. Its translation: CASSLIKGTSEQDF.

This clonotype was observed many times. The genes are TRBV5-1 and TRBJ2-1; 8 bases match TRBD2. V trimming: 3 bases; J trimming: 0 bases; junction bases outside the gene matches: 14. Germline-derived CDR1 and CDR2 are SGHRS and YFSETQ. The length of the CDR3 is 19 residues. The CDR3 here is CASSWGMLAGGSSYNEQFF. CDR3 sequence (DNA): TGCGCCAGCAGCTGGGGGATGTTGGCGGGAGGAAGCTCCTACAATGAGCAGTTCTTC.

This clonotype was seen ten or more times. The chain recombines TRBV7-2 with TRBJ1-2; 7 bases are shared with TRBD1. Germline values: CDR1 SGHTA, CDR2 FQGNSA. Trimming removed 5 bases from V and 4 bases from J; junction bases left unmatched: 13. This CDR3 contains 16 residues. This chain's CDR3 is CASSPQTGAALYGYTF. For the CDR3, the DNA is TGTGCCAGCAGCCCTCAAACAGGGGCTGCGCTCTATGGCTACACCTTC.

As for this clonotype: Being one base from a much bigger clone, this may be a read error. The V gene is TRBV9, the J gene TRBJ2-5; TRBD2 matches 14 bases. The J call is in doubt because the DNA end fits TRBJ2-7 better. In germline, CDR1 is SGDLS, CDR2 YYNGEE. This CDR3 contains 15 residues. CDR3 sequence reads: CVSSSGLAGGDEQYF. DNA for the CDR3: TGTGTCAGCAGCTCTGGACTAGCGGGGGGAGACGAGCAGTACTTC.

This clonotype has more than one count but fewer than ten. The rearrangement uses TRBV5-1 and TRBJ1-2; 9 bases are a match to TRBD1. With 4 bases clipped from V and 8 bases from J, the junction kept 9 bases outside the gene matches. Germline lookup yields CDR1 SGHRS and CDR2 YFSETQ. The CDR3 consists of 14 residues. This CDR3 reads CASSDQDRGWGYTF. The CDR3, as DNA: TGCGCCAGCAGCGATCAGGACAGGGGATGGGGCTACACCTTC.

This clonotype was counted at least ten times. This sequence joins TRBV5-6 and TRBJ1-2; unclear D gene. The CDR3 spans 14 residues. Germline CDR1 is SGHDT and CDR2 is YYEEEE. Between the trimmed V and J ends, which lost 1 base and 4 bases, there was a span of 11 bases. The CDR3 reads CASSLYMGGYGYTF. The CDR3 nucleotides read TGTGCCAGCAGCTTGTATATGGGTGGCTATGGCTACACCTTC.

The table lists this clonotype with a few counts. The CDR3 loop is CASSLKSQDTEAFF. The CDR3 coding sequence is TGCGCCAGCAGCCTTAAGAGTCAGGACACTGAAGCTTTCTTT. The rearrangement joins TRBV5-1 to TRBJ1-1, with no clear D. Trimming left V 4 bases short and J 3 bases short, with 13 bases between. This CDR3 has 14 amino acids. Germline V gene sequence: CDR1 SGHRS, CDR2 YFSETQ.

With regard to this clonotype: Sequence at one end of the junction differs from germline and may be a read error. This chain joins TRBV5-1 and TRBJ2-1; 10 bases agree with TRBD1. In germline, CDR1 is SGHRS, CDR2 YFSETQ. The CDR3 covers 15 residues. CDR3 in DNA: TGCGCCAGCACCCACCGGGACAGGGGCTACAGTGAGCAGTTCTTC. This codes for CASTHRDRGYSEQFF.

The CDR3 region is CASSSPYGTGGDQPQHF. DNA for the CDR3: TGTGCCAGCAGTTCACCATATGGGACAGGGGGGGATCAGCCCCAGCATTTT. V and J are TRBV28 and TRBJ1-5; the match to TRBD1 covers 11 bases. The ends lost 4 bases at V and 5 bases at J; junction bases unmatched: 10. There are 17 residues in the CDR3. Germline V CDR1 and CDR2: MDHEN, SYDVKM.

The gene calls are TRBV4-1 and TRBJ1-2; 7 nucleotides align to TRBD1. Germline CDR1 and CDR2: MGHRA and YSYEKL. The CDR3 length is 15 residues. Germline trimming cut 2 bases from V and 6 bases from J; bases unmatched to any gene: 9. The CDR3 sequence is CASSQPSYRGDGYTF. CDR3 coding DNA: TGCGCCAGCAGCCAACCGAGCTACAGGGGAGATGGCTACACCTTC.